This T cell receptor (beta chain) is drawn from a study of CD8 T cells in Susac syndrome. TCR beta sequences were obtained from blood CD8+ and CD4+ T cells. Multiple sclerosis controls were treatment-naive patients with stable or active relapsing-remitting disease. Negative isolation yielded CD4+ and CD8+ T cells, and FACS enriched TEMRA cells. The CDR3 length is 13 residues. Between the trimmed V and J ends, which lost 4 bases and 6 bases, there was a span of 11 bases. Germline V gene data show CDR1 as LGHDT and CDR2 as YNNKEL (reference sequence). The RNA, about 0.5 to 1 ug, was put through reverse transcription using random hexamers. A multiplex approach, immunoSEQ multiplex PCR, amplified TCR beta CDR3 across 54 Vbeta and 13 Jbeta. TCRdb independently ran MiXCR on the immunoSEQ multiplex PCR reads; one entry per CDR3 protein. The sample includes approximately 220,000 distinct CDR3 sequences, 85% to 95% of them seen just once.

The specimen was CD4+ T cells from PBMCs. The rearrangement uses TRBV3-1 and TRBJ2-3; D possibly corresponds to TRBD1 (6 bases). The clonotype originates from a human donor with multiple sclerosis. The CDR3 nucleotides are TGTGCCAGCAGCCCAGGGGCCTTGGATACGCAGTATTTT. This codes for CASSPGALDTQYF.